One sample yielded the 25 T cell receptor beta chains listed below, sequenced in a study of T cell repertoires in cytomegalovirus infection. TCRdb ran MiXCR on the reads and lists one entry per CDR3 protein. The sample shows more than 500,000 distinct CDR3 sequences, 16% of them seen only once. Sequencing used CD8+ T cells from PBMCs. These receptor sequences come from a human donor in good health (CMV status not recorded). Some clones in this sample may be carry-over from other donors' samples.

This clonotype appeared a few times. This chain uses TRBV23-1 with TRBJ2-6; D is unclear. TRBV23-1 is an open reading frame whose function is uncertain. The CDR3 is 22 amino acids. Trimming took 0 bases from V and 0 from J, leaving 24 bases between them. DNA of the CDR3: TGCGCCAGCAGTCAATCGAATTGTAGGCTCGGCAGAAAACGCTCTGGGGCCAACGTCCTGACTTTC. Translating it yields CASSQSNCRLGRKRSGANVLTF.

The chain combines TRBV30 with TRBJ2-7; TRBD1 aligns across 9 bases. This CDR3 spans 14 amino acids. Germline V gene lookup returns CDR1 GTSNPN and CDR2 SVGIG (reference sequence). V dropped 5 bases and J dropped 7; count of bases not matched to a gene: 12. The CDR3 loop reads CAWGETGGVREQYF. The CDR3 DNA is TGTGCCTGGGGGGAGACAGGGGGGGTGAGGGAGCAGTACTTC.

This clonotype was seen repeatedly, ten times or more. In nucleotides, the CDR3 is TGTGCCAGCAGCTTAGCGAGGGGGGGACCGCCTGGAAACACCATATATTTT. It codes for CASSLARGGPPGNTIYF. The chain joins TRBV7-9 to TRBJ1-3, with TRBD1 as a possible D gene (6 bases). This CDR3 region has 17 residues. The V gene's germline CDR1 is SEHNR and CDR2 FQNEAQ (reference sequence). V was cut by 0 bases and J by 2 bases, with 14 bases left in between. The variable domain in full, with the rest retrieved from reference TRBV7-9 and TRBJ1-3, is DTGVSQNPRHKITKRGQNVTFRCDPISEHNRLYWYRQTLGQGPEFLTYFQNEAQLEKSRLLSDRFSAERPKGSFSTLEIQRTEQGDSAMYLCASSLARGGPPGNTIYFGEGSWLTVV.

This clonotype was counted many times. This sequence joins TRBV12-3 or TRBV12-4 and TRBJ2-7, with D possibly being TRBD1 (6 bases). V lost 4 bases, J lost 3 bases, and 16 bases lay in between. The CDR3 is made up of 15 amino acids. CDR3 sequence (DNA): TGTGCCAGCAGTTGGACAGCCAACATACTCTACGAGCAGTACTTC. This codes for CASSWTANILYEQYF.

Many counts were recorded for this clonotype. This chain uses TRBV12-3 or TRBV12-4 with TRBJ1-2; no clear D gene. V was clipped by 1 base and J by 3 bases, with 9 bases between them. This CDR3 is built from 14 residues. The CDR3 nucleotides read TGTGCCAGCAGTTTAGGTGTTGGGTACTATGGCTACACCTTC. Encoded protein: CASSLGVGYYGYTF.

This clonotype was seen many times. The rearrangement joins TRBV7-6 to TRBJ2-7; 7 bases map to TRBD1. The V and J ends lost 5 bases and 5 bases, in that order; junction bases with no gene match: 3. This CDR3 spans 12 amino acids. The germline V gene encodes CDR1 SGHVS and CDR2 FNYEAQ. The CDR3 reads CASSRTGDEQYF. The DNA of the CDR3 is TGTGCCAGCAGCCGAACAGGGGACGAGCAGTACTTC.

The chain uses TRBV5-8 and TRBJ2-6; no clear D gene. Looked up from germline, CDR1 is SGHTS and CDR2 is YDEGEE. The CDR3 is 15 residues long. V was cut by 4 bases and J by 0 bases, with 8 bases left in between. The CDR3 sequence is CASSLHDSGANVLTF. The CDR3 DNA sequence: TGTGCCAGCAGCCTACACGACTCTGGGGCCAACGTCCTGACTTTC.

This chain uses TRBV20-1 with TRBJ2-2, with 7 bases aligning to TRBD2. The CDR3 length is 16 residues. CDR1 and CDR2 from the germline V gene are DFQATT and SNEGSKA (reference sequence). Losses at the gene ends were 0 bases for V and 4 bases for J; bases not matched to a gene: 8. CDR3 region: CSARDTREGGTGELFF. The DNA for the CDR3 is TGCAGTGCTAGAGATACGAGGGAGGGCGGCACCGGGGAGCTGTTTTTT.

Ten or more counts support this clonotype. The chain joins TRBV2 to TRBJ2-2; D not resolved. Per germline, CDR1 SNHLY and CDR2 FYNNEI. The CDR3 is 14 amino acids. The V end lost 4 bases, the J end lost 1 base, and 7 bases lay between the germline ends. CDR3 DNA sequence: TGTGCCAGCAGTGTCACGGGGAACACCGGGGAGCTGTTTTTT. It yields the protein CASSVTGNTGELFF.

There are many counts of this clonotype. The chain employs TRBV6-5 and TRBJ2-7; D is possibly TRBD1 or TRBD2 (5 bases each). With 2 bases removed from V and 6 bases from J, the gap between germline ends came to 11 bases. The CDR3 has 13 residues. Germline-derived CDR1 and CDR2 are MNHEY and SVGAGI. The CDR3 spells CASSYRGVGEQYF. DNA of the CDR3: TGTGCCAGCAGTTACAGGGGAGTGGGCGAGCAGTACTTC.

For this clonotype: A much bigger clone sits one base away, suggesting this may be a read error. This CDR3 is missing its conserved last phenylalanine or tryptophan, likely due to a read error. This chain joins TRBV12-3 or TRBV12-4 and TRBJ2-4, with D perhaps TRBD2 (5 bases). The ends were cut back, 3 bases at V and 6 bases at J, with 9 bases in the middle. This CDR3 is built from 13 residues. The CDR3 here is CASSFGGGNIQYL. CDR3 in DNA: TGTGCCAGCAGTTTCGGAGGAGGAAACATTCAGTACCTC.

This clonotype was observed a few times. The chain is built from TRBV9 and TRBJ1-2, with 8 positions matching TRBD1. CDR1 is SGDLS, CDR2 YYNGEE, per germline. Losses at the gene ends were 1 base for V and 4 bases for J; bases not matched to a gene: 3. The CDR3 covers 14 residues. CDR3 region: CASSVTGGFYGYTF. In DNA, the CDR3 is TGTGCCAGCAGCGTAACAGGGGGTTTCTATGGCTACACCTTC.

This clonotype was observed a few times. Here the CDR3 DNA reads TGTGCCACCAGCAGAGATCGACGCAACAATGAGCAGTTCTTC. Encoded protein: CATSRDRRNNEQFF. The genes are TRBV15 and TRBJ2-1; D is ambiguous. CDR1 and CDR2 from the germline V gene are LNHNV and YYDKDF (reference sequence). Deletions cut 0 bases from V and 5 bases from J, with 8 bases between. The CDR3 totals 14 residues.

In this sample, this clonotype turned up many times. The rearrangement uses TRBV20-1 and TRBJ2-1; 7 nucleotides line up with TRBD2. The CDR3 is 14 amino acids. Per the germline V gene, CDR1 is DFQATT and CDR2 is SNEGSKA (reference sequence). V shed 3 bases and J 4 bases; nucleotides not matched to a gene: 6. CDR3 sequence (DNA): TGCAGTGCTAGTGACGGGAGGATATACAATGAGCAGTTCTTC. Residues: CSASDGRIYNEQFF.

This clonotype showed up many times. The chain couples TRBV28 to TRBJ2-1; 11 bases are shared with TRBD2. CDR1 MDHEN and CDR2 SYDVKM come from the germline V gene. V gave up 1 base and J gave up 8 bases; unmatched junction bases: 7. The CDR3 is 16 amino acids. CDR3 region: CASSLFLAGGWDEQFF. In DNA form, the CDR3 reads TGTGCCAGCAGTTTATTTTTAGCGGGAGGGTGGGATGAGCAGTTCTTC.

This clonotype was found a few times. This sequence joins TRBV2 and TRBJ1-5; weak D call: TRBD1 (5 bases). The CDR3 runs 14 residues. Germline V CDR1 and CDR2: SNHLY, FYNNEI. V gave up 3 bases and J gave up 4 bases, with 10 bases separating them. CDR3 nucleotide sequence: TGTGCCAGCAGTGACGACCAGGGTAATCAGCCCCAGCATTTT. Its protein product is CASSDDQGNQPQHF. Drawing the rest from reference TRBV2 and TRBJ1-5, the complete variable domain is EPEVTQTPSHQVTQMGQEVILRCVPISNHLYFYWYRQILGQKVEFLVSFYNNEISEKSEIFDDQFSVERPDGSNFTLKIRSTKLEDSAMYFCASSDDQGNQPQHFGDGTRLSIL.

The CDR3, as DNA: TGTGCCAGCAGTGAGAAGCCTCGAGTCTGGACCTATGGCTACACCTTC. This encodes CASSEKPRVWTYGYTF. V is TRBV6-6 and J is TRBJ1-2; D is unresolved. Germline CDR1 reads MNHNY; CDR2 reads SVGAGI (reference sequence). V lost 5 bases and J lost 4, with 20 bases in between. This CDR3 comprises 16 residues.

Of note for this clonotype: The junction differs from germline at one of its ends, possibly a read error. The chain links TRBV4-2 to TRBJ1-5, with D unclear. This CDR3 spans 12 amino acids. The germline V gene has CDR1 LGHNA and CDR2 YNFKEQ. For the CDR3, the DNA is TGTGCCAGCAGCCAGGATAATCAGCTCCAGCATTTT. This translates into CASSQDNQLQHF.

This clonotype came up many times. V is TRBV12-5 and J is TRBJ1-4; tentatively, D is TRBD1 (6 bases). Deletions cut 7 bases from V and 8 bases from J, with 11 bases between. This CDR3 spans 12 amino acids. In germline, CDR1 is LGHNT, CDR2 FRNRAP. CDR3 protein: CASVGAREKLFF. CDR3 sequence (DNA): TGTGCTAGTGTGGGGGCTCGGGAAAAACTGTTTTTT. The entire variable domain, with the rest obtained from reference TRBV12-5 and TRBJ1-4, is as follows: DARVTQTPRHKVTEMGQEVTMRCQPILGHNTVFWYRQTMMQGLELLAYFRNRAPLDDSGMPKDRFSAEMPDATLATLKIQPSEPRDSAVYFCASVGAREKLFFGSGTQLSVL.

This clonotype was detected ten times or more. The gene calls are TRBV6-1 and TRBJ2-1; 7 bases line up with TRBD2. The CDR3 loop spans 14 amino acids. Germline V gives CDR1 MNHNS, CDR2 SASEGT. The trim removed 7 bases at V and 7 bases at J, leaving 10 bases unmatched. The CDR3 is CASNAGGRANEQFF. The CDR3 nucleotides are TGTGCCAGCAACGCTGGGGGGAGGGCTAATGAGCAGTTCTTC.

This clonotype was recorded many times. The J gene is TRBJ1-4, the V gene TRBV18; 10 nucleotides align to TRBD1. The J segment lost 5 bases and the V segment lost 5 bases, leaving 8 bases of the junction unmatched. Germline CDR1 is KGHSH and CDR2 is LQKENI. The CDR3 runs to 16 residues. CDR3 protein: CASSSGQGFENEKLFF. The CDR3 DNA reads as TGTGCCAGCTCATCGGGACAGGGGTTTGAGAATGAAAAACTGTTTTTT.

This clonotype has ten or more counts. The V call is TRBV7-6, the J call TRBJ1-2; possibly TRBD1 for D (6 bases). Trimming removed 3 bases from V and 4 bases from J, with 9 bases in between. The CDR3 is made up of 13 amino acids. Germline V gene lookup returns CDR1 SGHVS and CDR2 FNYEAQ. In DNA form, the CDR3 reads TGTGCCAGCAGCTTGGACAGCTTCTATGGCTACACCTTC. Its protein is CASSLDSFYGYTF.

The chain combines TRBV9 with TRBJ2-1, with D perhaps being TRBD1 or TRBD2 (5 bases each). Deletions cut 3 bases from V and 8 bases from J, with 9 bases between. The CDR3 is 12 amino acids. Germline loops: CDR1 SGDLS, CDR2 YYNGEE. CDR3 in DNA: TGTGCCAGCAGCGGGGTGGGGGATGAGCAGTTCTTC. Translation gives CASSGVGDEQFF.

This clonotype has at least ten counts. V gene TRBV11-2 combines with J gene TRBJ2-1, with TRBD1 matching over 9 bases. CDR1 and CDR2 from the germline V gene are SGHAT and FQNNGV. There are 16 residues in the CDR3. V dropped 0 bases and J dropped 7; count of bases not matched to a gene: 7. The CDR3: CASSLDLGQGRNEQFF. Here the CDR3 DNA reads TGTGCCAGCAGCTTAGACCTAGGACAGGGGCGGAATGAGCAGTTCTTC.

A few counts support this clonotype. This chain links TRBV14 with TRBJ2-7; either TRBD1 or TRBD2 may supply D (5 bases each). The V gene lost 2 bases and the J gene lost 6 bases, with 11 bases spanning the gap. The CDR3 totals 13 residues. CDR1 and CDR2 from the germline V gene are SGHDN and FVKESK. The CDR3 spells CASSQILGTEQYF. CDR3 sequence (DNA): TGTGCCAGCAGCCAAATACTTGGGACCGAGCAGTACTTC.